The following is a T cell receptor beta chain sequence with its context. Its antigen remains unknown. The CDR3 is 15 residues long. The J segment lost 2 bases and the V segment lost 2 bases, leaving 1 base of the junction unmatched. Germline V gives CDR1 MNHNY, CDR2 SVGAGI (reference sequence). TCRdb called the reads again in MiXCR, with one record for every CDR3 protein. The sample holds about 770,000 distinct CDR3 sequences, 25% to 30% seen once. The sample comes from a study of T cell repertoires in cytomegalovirus infection. Whole-study context: The study used recently identified HLA-C-restricted and well-studied HLA-B-restricted CMV epitopes. Both CMV infection and a matching HLA type were indicated by public TCR beta signatures. Overall study results and limits: Dominating the ex vivo response were HLA-C-restricted CMV-specific TCR beta clonotypes. Summed frequency of shared TCR beta families picked out CMV carriers who also had the relevant HLA.

The TCR comes from a human donor in good health (CMV status not recorded). Some clones in this sample may be carry-over from other donors' samples. The V and J genes are TRBV6-6 and TRBJ2-3; TRBD1 agrees at 10 bases. Material: cultured CD8+ T cells from PBMCs, obtained from culture after CMV antigen stimulation. CDR3 residues: CASSYGQGDTDTQYF. In DNA form, the CDR3 reads TGTGCCAGCAGTTACGGACAGGGGGACACAGATACGCAGTATTTT.